One and the same sample provided the 10 T cell receptor beta chains below, sequenced in a study of blood T cell repertoires in COVID-19. Only in-frame clones appear in the TCRdb table, and some are missing; sequencing was by immunoSEQ multiplex PCR. Of fewer than 150,000 clones in the sample, approximately 84% were seen once. Specimen: peripheral blood. Receptor source: a woman aged 50 to 60 who had recovered from COVID-19.

The chain recombines TRBV4-2 with TRBJ1-6, with TRBD1 as a possible D gene (6 bases). CDR1 and CDR2 from the germline V gene are LGHNA and YNFKEQ. Trimming cost V 7 bases and J 8 bases, with 9 bases left between them. The CDR3 is 12 amino acids. CDR3 region: CASTTGDSPLHF. The CDR3 DNA reads as TGTGCCAGCACGACAGGAGATTCACCCCTCCACTTT.

The chain carries TRBV18 and TRBJ2-7, with a tentative D call TRBD1 (5 bases). The CDR3 consists of 15 residues. V shed 6 bases and J shed 5 bases, with 20 bases lying between them. Germline V CDR1 and CDR2: KGHSH, LQKENI. CDR3 in DNA: TGTGCCAGCTCCCGGGTAAGGACAAGCCAAGACGAGCAGTACTTC. Translated: CASSRVRTSQDEQYF.

This sequence joins TRBV7-3 and TRBJ2-6; a possible D gene is TRBD2 (5 bases). Germline loops: CDR1 SGHTA, CDR2 FQGTGA. The length of the CDR3 is 15 residues. Trimming took 0 bases from V and 2 from J, leaving 5 bases between them. The CDR3 nucleotides are TGTGCCAGCAGCTTAACGAGGGCTGGGGCCAACGTCCTGACTTTC. It translates to CASSLTRAGANVLTF.

The chain recombines TRBV7-2 with TRBJ2-1; D perhaps matches TRBD2 (5 bases). Germline values: CDR1 SGHTA, CDR2 FQGNSA. With 1 base removed from V and 8 bases from J, the gap between germline ends came to 12 bases. This CDR3 has 14 amino acids. This CDR3 reads CASSLGFGRDEQFF. CDR3 nucleotides: TGTGCCAGCAGCTTAGGCTTCGGGCGGGATGAGCAGTTCTTC.

The CDR3 DNA follows: TGTGCCAGCAGCCGTCTCGAGGAGGGCCTATACGAGCAGTACTTC. Its protein product is CASSRLEEGLYEQYF. The rearrangement links TRBV5-5 to TRBJ2-7, with D perhaps TRBD2 (6 bases). The CDR3 contains 15 residues. V lost 4 bases and J 4 bases, leaving 18 bases between the germline ends. In germline, CDR1 is SGHKS, CDR2 YYEKEE (reference sequence).

This chain links TRBV13 with TRBJ1-1, with D tentatively TRBD1 (5 bases). Trimming left V 5 bases short and J 0 bases short, with 13 bases between. The germline gives CDR1 PRHDT, CDR2 FYEKMQ (reference sequence). The CDR3 has 15 residues. For the CDR3, the DNA is TGTGCCAGCAGCCGAGACGGGGGGATGAACACTGAAGCTTTCTTT. It is translated as CASSRDGGMNTEAFF.

This chain uses TRBV5-4 with TRBJ2-5; D perhaps matches TRBD2 (7 bases). CDR1 and CDR2 (germline): SGHNT, YYREEE (reference sequence). The V gene lost 0 bases and the J gene lost 3 bases, with 15 bases spanning the gap. CDR3 size: 16 residues. CDR3 coding DNA: TGTGCCAGCAGCTTGGGGGGAGGGGGATTCGAAGAGACCCAGTACTTC. Translation gives CASSLGGGGFEETQYF.

This clone appeared once. The J gene is TRBJ2-3, the V gene TRBV7-2, with 7 nucleotides matching TRBD2. Looked up from germline, CDR1 is SGHTA and CDR2 is FQGNSA. This CDR3 comprises 17 residues. The V gene end was trimmed by 7 bases and the J gene end by 6 bases; junction bases not matched to a gene: 19. In DNA, the CDR3 is TGTGCCAGCACCCTAGGAGGGTGGGGGGGACGACTGGATACGCAGTATTTT. It specifies CASTLGGWGGRLDTQYF.

The rearrangement links TRBV18 to TRBJ1-3; D gene ambiguous. The V gene lost 5 bases and the J gene lost 0 bases, with 8 bases spanning the gap. The CDR3 covers 14 residues. Per germline, CDR1 KGHSH and CDR2 LQKENI. CDR3 in DNA: TGTGCCAGCTCAGGTGGCAGCTCTGGAAACACCATATATTTT. This translates into CASSGGSSGNTIYF.

This clone is a singleton in its sample. The chain employs TRBV12-5 and TRBJ1-1; 7 positions match TRBD1. The germline V gene encodes CDR1 LGHNT and CDR2 FRNRAP. The CDR3 is 13 residues long. J gave up 5 bases and V 7 bases, and 7 bases lay outside the gene matches. CDR3 residues: CASARQGLTEAFF. The CDR3 DNA reads as TGTGCTAGTGCCCGACAGGGCCTGACTGAAGCTTTCTTT.